These T cell receptor beta chains were read from a single sample in a study of blood T cell repertoires in COVID-19. Sequenced by immunoSEQ multiplex PCR; TCRdb stores in-frame clones only, minus some. The sample carries about 460,000 clones, approximately 91% recorded once. The sequenced sample was PBMCs or T cells enriched from blood (not recorded which). The source is a woman aged 55-70 years who had recovered from COVID-19. The conserved cysteine and the conserved F or W are not part of the CDR3 here. The order of the fields is J gene, V gene, CDR3 protein.

J: TRBJ2-3; V: TRBV5-6; CDR3: ASSSSGGWSTDTQY
J: TRBJ1-5; V: TRBV7-6; CDR3: ASSLDSGGSNQPQH
J: TRBJ2-3; V: TRBV9; CDR3: ASSVLAEADTQY
J: TRBJ2-2; V: TRBV4-1; CDR3: ASSEEGAGELF
J: TRBJ2-1; V: TRBV14; CDR3: ASSHERGGYNEQF
J: TRBJ2-2; V: TRBV27; CDR3: ASSRPGPGGELF
J: TRBJ1-3; V: TRBV2; CDR3: ASSNTAGGNTIY
J: TRBJ2-7; V: TRBV5-1; CDR3: ASSLAGITYEQY
J: TRBJ1-2; V: TRBV10-3; CDR3: AISERETGTGGYT
J: TRBJ1-1; V: TRBV5-1; CDR3: ASSPGQGLDTEAF
J: TRBJ2-2; V: TRBV9; CDR3: ATGTSGGELF
J: TRBJ1-1; V: TRBV20-1; CDR3: SASRRGEAF
J: TRBJ2-1; V: TRBV6-5; CDR3: ASTFRAGGLNEQF
J: TRBJ1-1; V: TRBV5-1; CDR3: ASSDQGGAGTEAF
J: TRBJ2-5; V: TRBV5-1; CDR3: ASSLKGQGETQY
J: TRBJ2-2; V: TRBV9; CDR3: ASSTDRTTGELF
J: TRBJ2-1; V: TRBV5-1; CDR3: ASSSTSGTGNNEQF
J: TRBJ1-2; V: TRBV24-1; CDR3: ATKGDGHYGYT
J: TRBJ2-5; V: TRBV30; CDR3: AWSVRETQY
J: TRBJ1-1; V: TRBV27; CDR3: ASSRGQTMNTEAF
J: TRBJ1-1; V: TRBV7-8; CDR3: ASSLGGTLNTEAF
J: TRBJ1-2; V: TRBV3-1/TRBV3-2; CDR3: ASSQVDSLT
J: TRBJ1-4; V: TRBV3-1/TRBV3-2; CDR3: ASSPKGTGGTNEKLF
J: TRBJ2-5; V: TRBV5-1; CDR3: ASGADQETQY
J: TRBJ1-3; V: TRBV6-6; CDR3: AANGVSSGNTIY
J: TRBJ2-7; V: TRBV7-2; CDR3: ASSLGGTPKNEQY
J: TRBJ2-4; V: TRBV5-5; CDR3: ASSLVARGVDIQY
J: TRBJ1-5; V: TRBV7-2; CDR3: ASSLTSTGGFNQPQH
J: TRBJ2-7; V: TRBV29-1; CDR3: SVLDTYSYEQY
J: TRBJ2-7; V: TRBV14; CDR3: ASSDRFSYEQY
J: TRBJ1-6; V: TRBV2; CDR3: ASMTDNSPLH
J: TRBJ2-7; V: TRBV6-2/TRBV6-3; CDR3: ASSYRAGIISYEQY
J: TRBJ2-6; V: TRBV29-1; CDR3: SAEGQGVLT
J: TRBJ2-1; V: TRBV30; CDR3: ACNSIGLSGNEQF
J: TRBJ1-6; V: TRBV5-4; CDR3: ASTWGVEEGYNSPLH
J: TRBJ1-1; V: TRBV19; CDR3: ASSILSGFEAF
J: TRBJ1-1; V: TRBV7-8; CDR3: ASSLTGSTEAF
J: TRBJ2-1; V: TRBV9; CDR3: ASSVDPTTNNEQF
J: TRBJ2-3; V: TRBV6-5; CDR3: ASSYSGGGHTDTQY
J: TRBJ2-2; V: TRBV5-1; CDR3: ASSVTGHTGELF
J: TRBJ1-4; V: TRBV5-4; CDR3: ASSLGAYNEKLF
J: TRBJ1-1; V: TRBV19; CDR3: ASSKAGTGTEAF
J: TRBJ1-1; V: TRBV5-1; CDR3: ASSLAGGGTEAF
J: TRBJ1-4; V: TRBV7-9; CDR3: ASSRLEEKLF
J: TRBJ2-3; V: TRBV7-2; CDR3: ASSLVHLEGTQY
J: TRBJ2-3; V: TRBV7-2; CDR3: ASSLIGGPDTQY
J: TRBJ2-1; V: TRBV24-1; CDR3: ATSGEVSARADEQF
J: TRBJ2-3; V: TRBV7-9; CDR3: ASSLTGLDTQY
J: TRBJ2-1; V: TRBV4-2; CDR3: ASSQPSGVRNEQF